This TCR beta chain was sequenced for a study of cytomegalovirus exposure and HLA in healthy donors. Study-level findings and limits: Follow-up analysis later connected one missense variant in DCLRE1C with trimming of TCR beta V- and J-genes. Reports credit the classifier with highly specific, highly sensitive diagnosis of cytomegalovirus status.

As regards this clone: Its cognate antigen is unknown.

This PCR relied on a set of 60 Vbeta primers and 13 Jbeta primers. The table came from immunoSEQ multiplex PCR; TCRdb's copy has only in-frame clones and leaves some out. The sample records 30,000 to 45,000 clones, 75% to 85% being singletons. CDR3 length: 12 residues. The V gene's germline CDR1 is LNHDA and CDR2 SQIVND (reference sequence). The V and J ends lost 9 bases and 7 bases, in that order; junction bases with no gene match: 4. This sequence originates from a woman aged 40 to 55 in good health and CMV-seronegative. The V and J genes are TRBV19 and TRBJ1-4; TRBD1 matches at 8 bases. Sequences were obtained from PBMCs. DNA for the CDR3: TGTGCCAGCCGGGACAGGAGTGAAAAACTGTTTTTT. This sequence encodes CASRDRSEKLFF. The full variable domain, in which reference TRBV19 and TRBJ1-4 provide the parts outside the CDR3, is DGGITQSPKYLFRKEGQNVTLSCEQNLNHDAMYWYRQDPGQGLRLIYYSQIVNDFQKGDIAEGYSVSREKKESFPLTVTSAQKNPTAFYLCASRDRSEKLFFGSGTQLSVL.